A selection of T cell receptor beta chains follows, all from one sample in a study of T cells in narcolepsy. Sequenced by immunoSEQ multiplex PCR; TCRdb stores in-frame clones only, minus some. Counted here are approximately 31,000 clones, roughly four fifths occurring once; the ten biggest clones make up around 1.3%. Sequences were obtained from CD45RA- memory CD4+ T cells from PBMCs. The receptors derive from a human donor with narcolepsy. The CDR3 runs from the conserved cysteine through the conserved F or W. D genes are given only for firm matches. Size is omitted from some rows. Given values are once, few, many or a class for expanded clones.

abundance	d_gene	j_gene	v_gene	CDR3nt	CDR3aa
-	TRBD1	TRBJ2-2	TRBV18	TGTGCCAGCTCACTACCGGGACAGGGGGCCACCGGGGAGCTGTTTTTT	CASSLPGQGATGELFF
-	-	TRBJ2-3	TRBV5-8	TGTGCCAGCAGCTTCGGGGACACAGATACGCAGTATTTT	CASSFGDTDTQYF
few	TRBD2	TRBJ2-1	TRBV5-1	TGCGCCAGCAGCCTGGGACTAGCGGGGGGAGGCACTGAGCAGTTCTTC	CASSLGLAGGGTEQFF
-	-	TRBJ2-1	TRBV19	TGTGCCAGTAGTATCCCTGGGGGGGAGCAGTTCTTC	CASSIPGGEQFF
-	TRBD1	TRBJ2-5	TRBV4-3	TGCGCCAGCAGCCAAGCCGACAGGGGGTCGGAGACCCAGTACTTC	CASSQADRGSETQYF
-	-	TRBJ2-3	TRBV7-7	TGTGCTAGCAGCTTGGGGCACACCGGGACAGATACGCAGTATTTT	CASSLGHTGTDTQYF
-	TRBD1	TRBJ1-1	TRBV6-6	TGTGCCAGCAGTTCCATACAGGGGAGGGACACTGAAGCTTTCTTT	CASSSIQGRDTEAFF
-	-	TRBJ1-2	TRBV6-6	TGTGCCAGCACTACAAGTCCCAGTGGCTATGGCTACACCTTC	CASTTSPSGYGYTF
-	-	TRBJ2-2	TRBV6-1	TGTGCCAGCAGTGAGATGGGGGGCGTTACCGGGGAGCTGTTTTTT	CASSEMGGVTGELFF
-	-	TRBJ2-1	TRBV5-4	TGTGCCAGCAGCCCAACGGGCCATAATGAGCAGTTCTTC	CASSPTGHNEQFF
-	-	TRBJ2-7	TRBV4-2	TGTGCCAGCAGCCAAGGCCAGGGGAGCCCCCTCTCCTACGAGCAGTACTTC	CASSQGQGSPLSYEQYF
-	TRBD1	TRBJ1-2	TRBV6-5	TGTGCCAGCAGTCCCAGACAGGGGGGATCCTATGGCTACACCTTC	CASSPRQGGSYGYTF
-	TRBD1	TRBJ1-5	TRBV6-1	TGTGCCAGCAGTCTCGACAGGGTAAATCAGCCCCAGCATTTT	CASSLDRVNQPQHF
-	-	TRBJ2-1	TRBV2	TGTGCCAGCAGCGTTCAATATGAGCAGTTCTTC	CASSVQYEQFF
-	-	TRBJ1-1	TRBV7-3	TGTGCCAGCAGCTTAGTTAACAGAGGGGTGGCTGAAGCTTTCTTT	CASSLVNRGVAEAFF
-	TRBD2	TRBJ2-2	TRBV7-2	TGTGCCAGCACCCGCCCGCGGGGGACGAACACCGGGGAGCTGTTTTTT	CASTRPRGTNTGELFF
-	-	TRBJ2-1	TRBV18	TGTGCCAGCTCACCCATGGATGAGCAGTTCTTC	CASSPMDEQFF
-	-	TRBJ1-1	TRBV5-1	TGCGCCAGCAGCTTGGAATTAGGCGAAGCTTTCTTT	CASSLELGEAFF
-	TRBD1	TRBJ2-5	TRBV11-1	TGTGCCAGCAGCTTTGGACAGGGGAAAGAGACCCAGTACTTC	CASSFGQGKETQYF
few	-	TRBJ2-1	TRBV6-4	TGTGCCAGCAGCGCTGACAGATACAATGAGCAGTTCTTC	CASSADRYNEQFF
-	TRBD1	TRBJ2-3	TRBV4-2	TGTGCCAGCAGCGCCAGACAGGGTTACGCAGATACGCAGTATTTT	CASSARQGYADTQYF
-	-	TRBJ1-1	TRBV30	TGTGCCCCCTCACTGGGCGAAAGAGCCACTGAAGCTTTCTTT	CAPSLGERATEAFF
-	TRBD1	TRBJ1-6	TRBV7-9	TGTGCCAGCAGCTGGGTGGTGGGCGCAACAGGGGCGGATTCACCCCTCCACTTT	CASSWVVGATGADSPLHF
-	-	TRBJ2-5	TRBV11-3	TGTGCCAGCAGCAGCGAAGGGGCAGAAGAGACCCAGTACTTC	CASSSEGAEETQYF
-	-	TRBJ1-5	TRBV9	TGTGCCAGCAGCGTAGCTGGGGATAGAAAGCCCCAGCATTTT	CASSVAGDRKPQHF
-	TRBD1	TRBJ1-1	TRBV19	TGTGCCACCCGGACAGGGGGCACTGAAGCTTTCTTT	CATRTGGTEAFF
-	-	TRBJ1-3	TRBV30	TGTGCCTGGAGCCGGGACTCTGGCTCTGGAAACACCATATATTTT	CAWSRDSGSGNTIYF
-	TRBD1	TRBJ1-4	TRBV5-5	TGTGCCAGCAGCATCCGGACAGGGGTTGAGGGTGAAAAACTGTTTTTT	CASSIRTGVEGEKLFF
-	TRBD1	TRBJ1-2	TRBV2	TGTGCCAGCAGTGAAACAGGGGCCCAAGCTAACTATGGCTACACCTTC	CASSETGAQANYGYTF
-	TRBD1	TRBJ1-6	TRBV18	TGTGCCAGCTCACCGCCGACAGGGGTCAATTCACCCCTCCACTTT	CASSPPTGVNSPLHF
-	TRBD1	TRBJ1-1	TRBV7-3	TGTGCCAGCAGTAAGGACAGGGACACTGAAGCTTTCTTT	CASSKDRDTEAFF
once	TRBD1	TRBJ2-3	TRBV30	TGTGCCTGGAGCCTCCGACAGGGGGCCAATACGAATACGCAGTATTTT	CAWSLRQGANTNTQYF
-	-	TRBJ2-5	TRBV5-8	TGTGCCAGCAGCTTGGAGGTCGAGCCTTACCCTACGGAGACCCAGTACTTC	CASSLEVEPYPTETQYF
-	-	TRBJ2-5	TRBV6-1	TGTGCCAGCTCAAAAGTTTCCAGGGGAGAGACCCAGTACTTC	CASSKVSRGETQYF
-	-	TRBJ1-2	TRBV19	TGTGCCAGTAGTATTCCCTCCGTCGCGTATGGCTACACCTTC	CASSIPSVAYGYTF
-	TRBD1	TRBJ2-5	TRBV7-3	TGTGCCAGCAGCCCCGACCGCAGGACAGGGGTGGAGACCCAGTACTTC	CASSPDRRTGVETQYF
-	TRBD1	TRBJ2-2	TRBV5-1	TGCGCCACCCAAAAAGCCCCGGGACAGGGAGTGTCCGGGGAGCTGTTTTTT	CATQKAPGQGVSGELFF
-	TRBD1	TRBJ1-6	TRBV5-1	TGCGCCAGCAGCGAGGGGACAGGGAGAGATTCACCCCTCCACTTT	CASSEGTGRDSPLHF
-	-	TRBJ2-1	TRBV6-1	TGTGCCAGCAGTGAATTACTAGGGGGTGGAGAGCAGTTCTTC	CASSELLGGGEQFF
few	-	TRBJ2-7	TRBV6-5	TGTGCCAGCAGTGAAGCCCCAGGATGGGAGCAGTACTTC	CASSEAPGWEQYF
-	TRBD2	TRBJ2-2	TRBV7-6	TGTGCCAGCAGCTTAGGACTAGCGGGGGCTGGCGGGGAGCTGTTTTTT	CASSLGLAGAGGELFF
-	-	TRBJ2-5	TRBV4-1	TGCGCCAGCAGCCAAGAGGGGGGACTTTTAGAGACCCAGTACTTC	CASSQEGGLLETQYF
-	TRBD1	TRBJ1-1	TRBV6-6	TGTGCCAGCAGGGGGGACAGGGGGAACACTGAAGCTTTCTTT	CASRGDRGNTEAFF
-	-	TRBJ1-4	TRBV5-1	TGCGCCAGCAGCTTGACGGGTATGGGGGAAAAACTGTTTTTT	CASSLTGMGEKLFF
-	TRBD2	TRBJ2-1	TRBV7-3	TGTGCCAGCAGCTTAAGACTAGCGGGGGGCAATGAACAGTTCTTC	CASSLRLAGGNEQFF
-	-	TRBJ2-3	TRBV28	TGTGCCAGCAGGAAGGCGGGTAAAAGAGATACGCAGTATTTT	CASRKAGKRDTQYF
-	-	TRBJ2-1	TRBV7-2	TGTGCCAGCAGCTTAGAGGGGGGGCTCGGTGAGCAGTTCTTC	CASSLEGGLGEQFF
-	TRBD2	TRBJ2-7	TRBV28	TGTGCCAGCAGACCAGCGGGACTGCTCTACGAGCAGTACTTC	CASRPAGLLYEQYF
once	TRBD1	TRBJ1-2	TRBV30	TGTGCCTGGAGCGGACAGGTCTATAACTGTGGCTACACCTTC	CAWSGQVYNCGYTF
-	-	TRBJ1-2	TRBV6-5	TGTGCCAGCAGTGAAACCCAGGTTTCCTATGGCTACACCTTC	CASSETQVSYGYTF
-	-	TRBJ1-4	TRBV13	TGTGCCAGCAGCTTCGGGGGGACTAATGAAAAACTGTTTTTT	CASSFGGTNEKLFF
-	TRBD1	TRBJ2-2	TRBV5-1	TGCGCCAGCAGCTTACAGGGGTACACTGGGGAGCTGTTTTTT	CASSLQGYTGELFF
-	-	TRBJ2-5	TRBV2	TGTGCCAGCAGATCCGCCGTGCTCTGGGAAGAGACCCAGTACTTC	CASRSAVLWEETQYF
once	-	TRBJ2-7	TRBV27	TGTGCCAGCAGTGGGTCGACAGGCAGCTCCTACGAGCAGTACTTC	CASSGSTGSSYEQYF
-	TRBD1	TRBJ1-5	TRBV6-1	TGTGCCAGCAGTACCGGGACAGGGGGCAATCAGCCCCAGCATTTT	CASSTGTGGNQPQHF
-	-	TRBJ2-5	TRBV11-3	TGTGCCAGCAGCTATTATACAGAGACCCAGTACTTC	CASSYYTETQYF
-	-	TRBJ2-5	TRBV19	TGTGCCAGTAGGCGAACAGGGAAGCAAGAGACCCAGTACTTC	CASRRTGKQETQYF
-	-	TRBJ1-1	TRBV30	TGTGCCTGGAGCTCCTGGACCTCAGAAGCTTTCTTT	CAWSSWTSEAFF
-	-	TRBJ1-2	TRBV19	TGCGCCAGTAGTCGGGCAGTGTCAGCTAACTATGGCTACACCTTC	CASSRAVSANYGYTF